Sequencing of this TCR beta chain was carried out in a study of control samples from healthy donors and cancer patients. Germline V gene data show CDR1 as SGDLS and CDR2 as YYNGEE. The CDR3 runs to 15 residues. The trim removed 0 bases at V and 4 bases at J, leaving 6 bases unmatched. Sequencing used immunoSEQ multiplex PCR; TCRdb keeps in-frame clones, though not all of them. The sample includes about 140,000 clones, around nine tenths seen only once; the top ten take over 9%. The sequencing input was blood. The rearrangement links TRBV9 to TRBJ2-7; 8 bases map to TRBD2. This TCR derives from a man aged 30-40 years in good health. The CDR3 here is CASSVDGRALYEQYF. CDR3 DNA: TGTGCCAGCAGCGTAGACGGGAGGGCCTTATACGAGCAGTACTTC. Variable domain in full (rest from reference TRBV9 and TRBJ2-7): DSGVTQTPKHLITATGQRVTLRCSPRSGDLSVYWYQQSLDQGLQFLIQYYNGEERAKGNILERFSAQQFPDLHSELNLSSLELGDSALYFCASSVDGRALYEQYFGPGTRLTVT.